These T cell receptor beta chains were read from a single sample in a study of CD8 T cells in ankylosing spondylitis. TCRdb re-called the 5' RACE reads through MiXCR, storing one row per CDR3 protein. The profile shows 200,000 to 250,000 distinct CDR3 sequences, 15% to 20% of them singletons. The sample comprised blood, either unsorted or a sorted T cell fraction (not recorded which). The receptors originated from a male donor with ankylosing spondylitis. Each CDR3 is given with its conserved first and last residue. D genes are given only for firm matches. Part of the rows lack a size; the others show once, few, many or a class for expanded clones.

size	J	V	D	DNA	CDR3
few	TRBJ2-5	TRBV29-1	TRBD2	TGCAGCGCCCCTGGGCTAGCGGGAGCAGAGACCCAGTACTTC	CSAPGLAGAETQYF
many	TRBJ1-4	TRBV3-1	TRBD1	TGTGCCAGCAGCCCCTGGACAGGGGAAGGTGAAAAACTGTTTTTT	CASSPWTGEGEKLFF
.	TRBJ1-2	TRBV20-1	.	TGCAGTGCTAGCCGTGGCAAGGATCTATCCCTCTCTAACTATGGCTACACCTTC	CSASRGKDLSLSNYGYTF
.	TRBJ2-5	TRBV28	.	TGTGCCAGCTGCAGACTAGGGGTCGAGACCCAGTACTTC	CASCRLGVETQYF
.	TRBJ1-1	TRBV4-1	.	TGCGCCAGCAGCCAAGAGGAGTTCGTGAGGACTGAAGCTTTCTTT	CASSQEEFVRTEAFF
.	TRBJ2-7	TRBV7-9	.	TGTGCCAGCACCCCCATTGGTGGCGACTCCTCCTACGAGCAGTACTTC	CASTPIGGDSSYEQYF
.	TRBJ2-7	TRBV24-1	TRBD2	TGTGCCACCAGGAGGGGACTAGCGGGGGTTCTGTACTACGAGCAGTACTTC	CATRRGLAGVLYYEQYF
.	TRBJ1-5	TRBV3-1	.	TGTGCCAGCAGCCAAGGAAAGGGGCCATTAGCAAATCAGCCCCAGCATTTT	CASSQGKGPLANQPQHF
.	TRBJ1-6	TRBV12-3/TRBV12-4	.	TGTGCCAGCAGTTTATCGTTTGGGGGGGATAATTCACCCCTCCACTTT	CASSLSFGGDNSPLHF
few	TRBJ1-2	TRBV5-6	.	TGTGCCAGCAGCTACAACGGACAGCCCTATGGCTACACCTTC	CASSYNGQPYGYTF
few	TRBJ2-7	TRBV9	.	TGTGCCAGCAGCCCTCCCGGAGGGGTCGAGCAGTACTTC	CASSPPGGVEQYF
.	TRBJ1-1	TRBV10-3	.	TGTGCCATCAGGGAGGGAGCTGAAGCTTTCTTT	CAIREGAEAFF
.	TRBJ2-1	TRBV12-3/TRBV12-4	TRBD1	TGTGCCAGCCTCCTGGGGCAGGGGGCCGAAAATGAGCAGTTCTTC	CASLLGQGAENEQFF
.	TRBJ2-1	TRBV13	.	TGTGCCAGCAGCTTGCAGGGGCAGGGTTACAATGAGCAGTTCTTC	CASSLQGQGYNEQFF
.	TRBJ2-3	TRBV28	.	TGTGCCAGCAGTTTAATGCTGGATACGCAGTATTTT	CASSLMLDTQYF
.	TRBJ2-1	TRBV7-9	.	TGTGCCAGCAGCTATGAACAAAAATACAATGAGCAGTTCTTC	CASSYEQKYNEQFF
.	TRBJ2-3	TRBV5-6	.	TGTGCCAGCAGCCAGCAGGACAGAGATAGCACAGATACGCAGTATTTT	CASSQQDRDSTDTQYF
.	TRBJ2-5	TRBV21-1	.	TGTGCCAGCAGCAAAGAGGCGGGAGGACACCAAGAGACCCAGTACTTC	CASSKEAGGHQETQYF
few	TRBJ2-7	TRBV12-3/TRBV12-4	TRBD2	TGTGCCAGCAGTTTGGTCGGGCGGGAGCCGCAGTACTTC	CASSLVGREPQYF
once	TRBJ2-2	TRBV7-9	.	TGTGCCAGCAGCTCCCTGGCCCATCTAGGTCCCGGGGAGCTGTTTTTT	CASSSLAHLGPGELFF
few	TRBJ2-1	TRBV11-1	TRBD2	TGTGCCAGCAGCTCCAATCCCGGGACTAGCGGGAGTGGGTTATACAATGAGCAGTTCTTC	CASSSNPGTSGSGLYNEQFF
.	TRBJ1-1	TRBV5-4	TRBD1	TGTGCCAGCAGCTTGCAGGGGGCCGGTGAAGCTTTCTTT	CASSLQGAGEAFF
.	TRBJ2-7	TRBV4-2	.	TGTGCCAGCAGCCAAGGGGGGCCCGGACAAAAAGTGGGGTACGAGCAGTACTTC	CASSQGGPGQKVGYEQYF